The 6 T cell receptor beta chains listed next were all sequenced from one sample in a study of blood T cell repertoires in COVID-19. Using immunoSEQ multiplex PCR, the repertoire was profiled, and TCRdb retains in-frame clones only, with some absent. The data hold 250,000 to 400,000 clones, with 90% observed a single time. The sequencing input was peripheral blood. All receptors derive from a woman in her thirties with COVID-19, enrolled during active disease.

The rearrangement links TRBV3-1 (or the pseudogene TRBV3-2) to TRBJ2-3; TRBD1 is a possible D gene (5 bases). Germline V gene lookup returns CDR1 LGHDT and CDR2 YNNKEL (reference sequence). This CDR3 is built from 16 residues. V was pared by 0 bases and J by 2 bases, with 12 bases between. The chain's CDR3 is CASSQDLGALTDTQYF. In nucleotides, the CDR3 is TGTGCCAGCAGCCAAGATCTTGGGGCTCTCACAGATACGCAGTATTTT.

This clone was seen just once. V is TRBV7-3 and J is TRBJ2-1; 7 bases line up with TRBD2. Germline trimming cut 4 bases from V and 9 bases from J; bases unmatched to any gene: 9. Germline CDR1 and CDR2: SGHTA and FQGTGA. This CDR3 has 14 amino acids. CDR3 sequence (DNA): TGTGCCAGCAGCTCCGGACTAGACCGACCTGAGCAGTTCTTC. Translation: CASSSGLDRPEQFF.

CDR3 bases: TGCGCCAGCAGCTTGGTGGGACAGGGTCCCCAGCAGTACTTC. It yields the protein CASSLVGQGPQQYF. The chain couples TRBV5-1 to TRBJ2-7; 9 bases align to TRBD1. V gave up 0 bases and J gave up 8 bases; unmatched junction bases: 6. This CDR3 region has 14 residues. Germline V CDR1 and CDR2: SGHRS, YFSETQ.

In the case of this clone: Other DNA sequences within the sample encode an identical CDR3. The rearrangement links TRBV7-2 to TRBJ2-7; TRBD1 aligns across 9 bases. This CDR3 contains 14 residues. CDR1 SGHTA and CDR2 FQGNSA come from the germline V gene. The V segment lost 0 bases and the J segment 4 bases; nucleotides outside the gene matches: 1. The CDR3 nucleotides are TGTGCCAGCAGCTTAGCGACAGGGGGGTACGAGCAGTACTTC. The encoded protein is CASSLATGGYEQYF.

The V call is TRBV27, the J call TRBJ1-1, with TRBD1 as a possible D gene (6 bases). V was cut by 0 bases and J by 2 bases, with 10 bases left in between. The CDR3 loop spans 15 amino acids. CDR1 is MNHEY, CDR2 SMNVEV, per germline (reference sequence). In DNA form, the CDR3 reads TGTGCCAGCAGTTTATCGACAGGACCCAACACTGAAGCTTTCTTT. The encoded protein is CASSLSTGPNTEAFF.

The V and J genes are TRBV19 and TRBJ2-1; 12 nucleotides line up with TRBD2. Germline CDR1 reads LNHDA; CDR2 reads SQIVND (reference sequence). The CDR3 is 17 residues long. Trimming cost V 5 bases and J 4 bases; bases outside gene matches: 9. CDR3 residues: CASSSRLAGDLYNEQFF. CDR3 in DNA: TGTGCCAGTAGTTCCCGACTAGCGGGAGACCTATACAATGAGCAGTTCTTC.